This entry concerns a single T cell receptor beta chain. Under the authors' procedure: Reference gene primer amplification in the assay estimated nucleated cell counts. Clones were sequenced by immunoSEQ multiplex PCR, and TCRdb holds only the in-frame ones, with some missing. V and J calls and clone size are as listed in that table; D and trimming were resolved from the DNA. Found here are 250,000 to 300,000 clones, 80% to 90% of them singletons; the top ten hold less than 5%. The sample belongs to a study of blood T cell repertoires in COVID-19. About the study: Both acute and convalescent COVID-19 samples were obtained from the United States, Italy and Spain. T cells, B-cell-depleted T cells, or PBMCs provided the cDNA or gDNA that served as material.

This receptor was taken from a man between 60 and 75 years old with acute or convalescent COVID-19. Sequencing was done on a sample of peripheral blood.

CDR3 nucleotides: TGTGCCAGCAGCCTGGGACAGGGAACTTCACCCCTCCACTTT. This translates into CASSLGQGTSPLHF. The chain couples TRBV11-1 to TRBJ1-6, with 9 bases matching TRBD1. Germline V gene data show CDR1 as SGHAT and CDR2 as FQDESV (reference sequence). This CDR3 has 14 amino acids. After removal of 5 bases from V and 9 bases from J, the junction contained 5 bases not matched to a gene.